A single sample gave rise to the 17 T cell receptor beta chains below, sequenced in a study of T cell repertoires in cytomegalovirus infection. Each CDR3 protein gets one entry after TCRdb re-called the reads with MiXCR. Of 200,000 to 300,000 distinct CDR3 sequences detected, around 8.7% appear once; the ten largest clones hold more than 13%. The sequencing sample was made of PBMCs. The receptors were gathered from a human donor in good health (CMV status not recorded). Some clones in this sample may be carry-over from other donors' samples.

This clonotype showed up many times. This chain joins TRBV7-2 and TRBJ2-5; 11 nucleotides line up with TRBD2. The CDR3 runs 18 residues. CDR1 is SGHTA, CDR2 FQGNSA, per germline. Trimming took 0 bases from V and 2 from J; bases not matched to a gene: 8. The CDR3 bases are TGTGCCAGCAGCTTAGCGGTAATTACTAGCGGGAGTCAAGAGACCCAGTACTTC. Residues: CASSLAVITSGSQETQYF.

This clonotype was picked up many times. The CDR3 nucleotides read TGTGCCAGTAGTTTTCGGCCTAATCAGCCCCAGCATTTT. Translated: CASSFRPNQPQHF. The rearrangement links TRBV19 to TRBJ1-5; D call uncertain. The CDR3 covers 13 residues. Germline values: CDR1 LNHDA, CDR2 SQIVND (reference sequence). V lost 5 bases to trimming and J lost 4 bases, with 9 bases between them.

Ten or more counts support this clonotype. The rearrangement links TRBV7-2 to TRBJ1-1, with D perhaps matching TRBD1 (5 bases). From germline, CDR1 is SGHTA and CDR2 FQGNSA. Trimming left V 1 base short and J 4 bases short, with 10 bases between. The length of the CDR3 is 14 residues. For the CDR3, the DNA is TGTGCCAGCAGCTTAGACTTGAGGGGCACTGAAGCTTTCTTT. Protein product: CASSLDLRGTEAFF.

This chain links TRBV29-1 with TRBJ2-2; D is perhaps TRBD1 or TRBD2 (5 bases each). This CDR3 has 10 residues. The germline V and J ends were trimmed by 3 bases and 11 bases, with 7 bases remaining between them. The germline V gene encodes CDR1 SQVTM and CDR2 ANQGSEA. CDR3 bases: TGCAGCGTTGAGGGGACCGAGCTGTTTTTT. Encoded protein: CSVEGTELFF.

This clonotype showed up many times. CDR3 region: CASSLGPWGNQPQHF. CDR3 DNA sequence: TGTGCCAGCAGCTTAGGCCCCTGGGGCAATCAGCCCCAGCATTTT. The rearrangement joins TRBV7-2 to TRBJ1-5; no firm D call. The V gene's germline CDR1 is SGHTA and CDR2 FQGNSA. The CDR3 has 15 amino acids. The V gene lost 1 base and the J gene lost 2 bases, with 9 bases spanning the gap.

V gene TRBV7-2 combines with J gene TRBJ2-2; 14 bases are shared with TRBD2. After removal of 3 bases from V and 4 bases from J, the junction contained 4 bases not matched to a gene. CDR3 length: 17 amino acids. CDR1 is SGHTA, CDR2 FQGNSA, per germline. This CDR3 is CASSFTGLAGVTGELFF. Written as DNA, the CDR3 is TGTGCCAGCAGCTTTACGGGACTAGCGGGAGTCACCGGGGAGCTGTTTTTT.

This clonotype was counted ten times or more. This rearrangement joins TRBV7-8 to TRBJ1-1; the match to TRBD1 covers 9 bases. The trim removed 2 bases at V and 4 bases at J, leaving 2 bases unmatched. CDR3 length: 14 amino acids. Germline CDR1 and CDR2: SGHVS and FQNEAQ. The CDR3 sequence: CASSLWDRATEAFF. As DNA, the CDR3 is TGTGCCAGCAGCTTATGGGACAGGGCCACTGAAGCTTTCTTT.

Ten or more counts support this clonotype. This sequence joins TRBV20-1 and TRBJ2-2; D not certain. Deletions cut 2 bases from V and 4 bases from J, with 8 bases between. CDR3 size: 13 residues. Germline CDR1 and CDR2: DFQATT and SNEGSKA (reference sequence). CDR3 in amino acids: CSARLTLTGELFF. The CDR3, as DNA: TGCAGTGCTAGACTTACACTCACCGGGGAGCTGTTTTTT.

This clonotype was seen at least ten times. CDR3 loop: CASRVGGGGSYEQYF. The CDR3 bases are TGTGCCAGCAGAGTGGGGGGAGGAGGTTCCTACGAGCAGTACTTC. The rearrangement uses TRBV7-2 and TRBJ2-7; weak D call: TRBD2 (6 bases). V was trimmed by 6 bases and J by 1 base, leaving 16 bases between them. Germline CDR1 SGHTA, CDR2 FQGNSA. This CDR3 spans 15 amino acids.

This clonotype was counted a few times. The V and J genes are TRBV29-1 and TRBJ2-7, with unresolved D. This CDR3 has 13 amino acids. Germline V gene data show CDR1 as SQVTM and CDR2 as ANQGSEA. V was trimmed by 7 bases and J by 6 bases, leaving 19 bases between them. The CDR3 loop is CSAILGQVSEQYF. DNA for the CDR3: TGCAGCGCCATTCTTGGGCAGGTTAGCGAGCAGTACTTC.

This clonotype was found many times. V usage is TRBV28 and J usage is TRBJ2-7; possibly TRBD1 for D (5 bases). Trimming stripped 5 bases from V and 3 bases from J, with 17 bases between. This CDR3 is 15 amino acids long. CDR1 MDHEN and CDR2 SYDVKM come from the germline V gene. CDR3 nucleotides: TGTGCCAGCAGTCCCCTTACAGGAACCATCTACGAGCAGTACTTC. Its translation: CASSPLTGTIYEQYF.

Ten or more counts support this clonotype. The chain employs TRBV28 and TRBJ2-5; D remains ambiguous. Between the trimmed V and J ends, which lost 5 bases and 7 bases, there was a span of 11 bases. Germline V CDR1 and CDR2: MDHEN, SYDVKM. CDR3 length: 12 residues. The DNA for the CDR3 is TGTGCCAGCAGTGCCTCCCCCGGGACCCAGTACTTC. It codes for CASSASPGTQYF.

The chain combines TRBV6-2 or TRBV6-3 with TRBJ1-2; 8 bases match TRBD1. There are 15 residues in the CDR3. Per the germline V gene, CDR1 is MNHEY and CDR2 is SVGEGT. The J segment lost 2 bases and the V segment lost 5 bases, leaving 7 bases of the junction unmatched. This CDR3 reads CASSTQGAGNYGYTF. CDR3 DNA: TGTGCCAGCAGTACCCAGGGGGCCGGGAACTATGGCTACACCTTC.

The rearrangement joins TRBV28 to TRBJ2-7, with D hard to call. This CDR3 has 11 residues. The germline gives CDR1 MDHEN, CDR2 SYDVKM. Trimming stripped 5 bases from V and 5 bases from J, with 7 bases between. CDR3 residues: CASSQGNEQYF. The CDR3 DNA sequence: TGTGCCAGCAGTCAAGGGAACGAGCAGTACTTC. The variable domain in full, completed from reference TRBV28 and TRBJ2-7, reads DVKVTQSSRYLVKRTGEKVFLECVQDMDHENMFWYRQDPGLGLRLIYFSYDVKMKEKGDIPEGYSVSREKKERFSLILESASTNQTSMYLCASSQGNEQYFGPGTRLTVT.

This clonotype was observed at least ten times. This CDR3 reads CASSPNTGFNYEQYF. The CDR3 coding sequence is TGTGCCAGCAGCCCGAATACAGGATTTAACTACGAGCAGTACTTC. The gene calls are TRBV7-9 and TRBJ2-7, with D possibly being TRBD1 (5 bases). The CDR3 length is 15 residues. Germline V gene sequence: CDR1 SEHNR, CDR2 FQNEAQ (reference sequence). Trimming took 5 bases from V and 3 from J, leaving 17 bases between them.

The table lists this clonotype with many counts. The rearrangement joins TRBV7-8 to TRBJ2-7; D unclear. The CDR3 loop spans 12 amino acids. The germline CDR1 and CDR2 sequences are SGHVS and FQNEAQ. V lost 7 bases and J 4 bases, leaving 11 bases between the germline ends. The CDR3 loop is CASTSTEYEQYF. The DNA for the CDR3 is TGTGCCAGCACCTCGACCGAGTACGAGCAGTACTTC.

This clonotype was seen more than once but under ten times. This chain joins TRBV5-1 and TRBJ1-4; D is unclear. The germline CDR1 and CDR2 sequences are SGHRS and YFSETQ. The germline V and J ends were trimmed by 1 base and 12 bases, with 16 bases remaining between them. This CDR3 is built from 14 residues. The CDR3: CASSLTAGKAELFF. The CDR3, as DNA: TGCGCCAGCAGCTTGACGGCGGGGAAGGCGGAACTGTTTTTT.